The sequence of this TCR beta chain was determined in a study of blood T cells in healthy people across ages. Study at large: In model experiments, template switching was able to capture about one barcoded beta molecule for every two T cells that were present.

Together with a sample-barcoded 5' primer, a J-beta primer mix was included in a second PCR lasting roughly 6 to 12 cycles. Via MiXCR, TCRdb re-called the 5' RACE reads, giving one row per CDR3 protein. The sample records 800,000 to 1,300,000 distinct CDR3 sequences, 20% to 25% being singletons. Per individual sample, total RNA of at least 5.5 micrograms was extracted. In this sample, this clonotype turned up a few times. Trimming shortened V by 5 bases and J by 14 bases, and 20 bases separated the two germline ends. The germline V gene has CDR1 SGHAT and CDR2 FQNNGV. The CDR3 covers 13 residues. These same records also appear under a second study, on T cells of mothers and their children.

The chain recombines TRBV11-2 with TRBJ2-3, with D possibly TRBD2 on 5 matching bases. Sample: blood. This sequence was found in a girl aged 2-9 years in good health. This CDR3 reads CASSTAPSGGRYF. The CDR3 DNA sequence: TGTGCCAGCAGCACCGCGCCCTCCGGAGGACGGTATTTT.